One and the same sample provided the 26 T cell receptor beta chains below, sequenced in a study of T cell responses to AZD1222 COVID-19 vaccine. The protocol was immunoSEQ multiplex PCR, while the TCRdb copy is restricted to in-frame clones and leaves out a portion. The sample records about 130,000 clones, roughly 89% being singletons. This material consisted of peripheral blood, taken 28 days after the second AZD1222 dose. The source of these receptors is an adult who received the AZD1222 COVID-19 vaccine.

This chain links TRBV7-3 with TRBJ1-2, with no clear D. Germline V CDR1 and CDR2: SGHTA, FQGTGA. The V end lost 2 bases, the J end lost 3 bases, and 13 bases lay between the germline ends. CDR3 size: 15 residues. The DNA of the CDR3 is TGTGCCAGCAGCTTACGACTGGTTAGGCACTATGGCTACACCTTC. Its protein product is CASSLRLVRHYGYTF.

The chain uses TRBV28 and TRBJ2-7; D is unclear. Germline CDR1 and CDR2: MDHEN and SYDVKM. V lost 4 bases, J lost 5 bases, and 6 bases lay in between. The CDR3 covers 11 residues. The CDR3 coding sequence is TGTGCCAGCAGTTCTCGGGACGAGCAGTACTTC. It is translated as CASSSRDEQYF.

The chain combines TRBV7-7 with TRBJ2-2, with TRBD1 as a possible D gene (6 bases). The CDR3 sequence is 15 residues long. In germline, CDR1 is SSHAT, CDR2 FNYEAQ (reference sequence). The V gene lost 5 bases and the J gene lost 0 bases, with 10 bases spanning the gap. The CDR3 bases are TGTGCCAGCAGCACCGACAGGCCGAACACCGGGGAGCTGTTTTTT. This translates into CASSTDRPNTGELFF.

The genes are TRBV7-2 and TRBJ2-7; no reliable D call. Germline CDR1 is SGHTA and CDR2 is FQGNSA. V was clipped by 6 bases and J by 0 bases, with 9 bases between them. The length of the CDR3 is 13 residues. The CDR3 DNA follows: TGTGCCAGCAGTACCGACCCCTCCTACGAGCAGTACTTC. Protein product: CASSTDPSYEQYF.

The V call is TRBV11-3, the J call TRBJ1-1, with D possibly TRBD1 on 5 matching bases. CDR3 length equals 16 residues. Trimming left V 5 bases short and J 2 bases short, with 18 bases between. Germline lookup yields CDR1 SGHNT and CDR2 YENEEA. CDR3 nucleotide sequence: TGTGCCAGCAGCCCCCGGGACCTCTACCCCAACACTGAAGCTTTCTTT. Amino acids: CASSPRDLYPNTEAFF.

The chain uses TRBV3-1 (or the pseudogene TRBV3-2) and TRBJ2-2; possibly TRBD2 for D (6 bases). The CDR3 contains 19 residues. Trimming left V 3 bases short and J 1 base short, with 21 bases between. The germline V gene encodes CDR1 LGHDT and CDR2 YNNKEL (reference sequence). The CDR3 nucleotides read TGTGCCAGCAGCCAGATGGGGTTCCGCGGGAAGGAGAACACCGGGGAGCTGTTTTTT. Protein: CASSQMGFRGKENTGELFF.

The chain links TRBV19 to TRBJ1-4; D perhaps matches TRBD1 (6 bases). This CDR3 contains 15 residues. The V and J ends lost 5 bases and 14 bases respectively, with 24 bases between them. The germline CDR1 and CDR2 sequences are LNHDA and SQIVND (reference sequence). Here the CDR3 reads CASSYSGTLAGVLFF. The CDR3 nucleotides read TGTGCCAGTAGTTACTCCGGGACACTGGCAGGAGTGCTGTTTTTT.

The genes are TRBV6-2 or TRBV6-3 and TRBJ2-2; D unclear. CDR1 MNHEY and CDR2 SVGEGT come from the germline V gene. The CDR3 contains 14 residues. V lost 4 bases and J 5 bases, leaving 11 bases between the germline ends. DNA of the CDR3: TGTGCCAGCAGTTTTGTGGGGTTTACCGGGGAGCTGTTTTTT. Encoded protein: CASSFVGFTGELFF.

V is TRBV12-5 and J is TRBJ2-5; 7 nucleotides match TRBD1. The ends lost 0 bases at V and 5 bases at J; junction bases unmatched: 6. CDR1 and CDR2 (germline): LGHNT, FRNRAP. This CDR3 comprises 15 residues. CDR3 coding DNA: TGTGCTAGTGGTTTGGTATTAGGGGGCGGGGAGACCCAGTACTTC. Amino acid sequence: CASGLVLGGGETQYF.

This chain connects TRBV6-5 to TRBJ1-2, with 8 bases that match TRBD1. Trimming removed 6 bases from V and 4 bases from J; junction bases left unmatched: 7. Per germline, CDR1 MNHEY and CDR2 SVGAGI. This CDR3 is 14 amino acids long. CDR3 residues: CASRGQGWAYGYTF. CDR3 nucleotide sequence: TGTGCCAGCAGAGGACAGGGATGGGCCTATGGCTACACCTTC.

This chain connects TRBV11-3 to TRBJ2-1, with D unresolved. V shed 0 bases and J shed 5 bases, with 5 bases lying between them. There are 13 residues in the CDR3. Germline CDR1 is SGHNT and CDR2 is YENEEA. DNA for the CDR3: TGTGCCAGCAGCTTAGAACAGAACAATGAGCAGTTCTTC. Translating it yields CASSLEQNNEQFF. The full variable domain, rest sourced from reference TRBV11-3 and TRBJ2-1, is EAGVVQSPRYKIIEKKQPVAFWCNPISGHNTLYWYLQNLGQGPELLIRYENEEAVDDSQLPKDRFSAERLKGVDSTLKIQPAELGDSAVYLCASSLEQNNEQFFGPGTRLTVL.

The chain couples TRBV7-9 to TRBJ1-4; no definite D call. Germline V gene data show CDR1 as SEHNR and CDR2 as FQNEAQ (reference sequence). The CDR3 is made up of 16 amino acids. V dropped 1 base and J dropped 3 bases, with 12 bases sitting between them. The CDR3 bases are TGTGCCAGCAGCTTAGGAAGTTGGAGCCCTAATGAAAAACTGTTTTTT. It is translated as CASSLGSWSPNEKLFF.

This rearrangement joins TRBV27 to TRBJ2-2, with TRBD2 matching 15 bases. The germline V gene has CDR1 MNHEY and CDR2 SMNVEV (reference sequence). V shed 3 bases and J 1 base; nucleotides not matched to a gene: 6. This CDR3 has 19 residues. CDR3 loop: CASSFRGLAGGGNTGELFF. The CDR3 DNA reads as TGTGCCAGCAGTTTTAGGGGACTAGCGGGAGGTGGGAACACCGGGGAGCTGTTTTTT.

This clone was recorded only once. The chain employs TRBV24-1 and TRBJ2-7; 11 positions match TRBD1. Germline V gene data show CDR1 as KGHDR and CDR2 as SFDVKD. This CDR3 contains 17 residues. V trimming: 4 bases; J trimming: 3 bases; junction bases outside the gene matches: 10. CDR3 nucleotide sequence: TGTGCCACCAGTGACCCCACCGGGACAGGGGGTCTCTACGAGCAGTACTTC. This sequence encodes CATSDPTGTGGLYEQYF.

V gene TRBV7-2 combines with J gene TRBJ1-3; D remains ambiguous. This CDR3 spans 16 amino acids. Germline-derived CDR1 and CDR2 are SGHTA and FQGNSA. Trimming cost V 2 bases and J 2 bases, with 13 bases left between them. The DNA of the CDR3 is TGTGCCAGCAGCTTACTCCTCCCGCCAGCTGGAAACACCATATATTTT. It yields the protein CASSLLLPPAGNTIYF.

The chain is built from TRBV7-9 and TRBJ1-2, with D perhaps matching TRBD1 (5 bases). Germline assignment: CDR1 SEHNR and CDR2 FQNEAQ (reference sequence). The CDR3 is made up of 16 amino acids. V was clipped by 2 bases and J by 3 bases, with 16 bases between them. The CDR3 sequence is CASSLTVGQGHYGYTF. CDR3 sequence (DNA): TGTGCCAGCAGCTTAACTGTAGGCCAGGGACACTATGGCTACACCTTC.

The rearrangement joins TRBV7-9 to TRBJ2-2; tentatively, D is TRBD1 (6 bases). Germline values: CDR1 SEHNR, CDR2 FQNEAQ (reference sequence). The germline V and J ends were trimmed by 6 bases and 2 bases, with 10 bases remaining between them. The CDR3 has 14 amino acids. In nucleotides, the CDR3 is TGTGCCAGCAGAACGGGACAAAACACCGGGGAGCTGTTTTTT. Protein sequence: CASRTGQNTGELFF.

This clone was found once. V usage is TRBV7-9 and J usage is TRBJ1-2, with D unresolved. CDR1 and CDR2 (germline): SEHNR, FQNEAQ (reference sequence). The CDR3 length is 15 residues. Between the trimmed V and J ends, which lost 2 bases and 6 bases, there was a span of 16 bases. CDR3 in amino acids: CASSLPHKVEDGYTF. The CDR3 nucleotides are TGTGCCAGCAGCTTACCACATAAAGTCGAGGATGGCTACACCTTC.

This clone was recorded only once. The J gene is TRBJ2-1, the V gene TRBV27; TRBD1 matches at 8 bases. The CDR3 extends over 15 amino acids. Looked up from germline, CDR1 is MNHEY and CDR2 is SMNVEV (reference sequence). The trim removed 6 bases at V and 2 bases at J, leaving 6 bases unmatched. CDR3 residues: CASSRTGLPYNEQFF. The CDR3 DNA sequence: TGTGCCAGCAGCCGGACAGGGTTGCCCTACAATGAGCAGTTCTTC.

V and J are TRBV29-1 and TRBJ2-1; either TRBD1 or TRBD2 may supply D (7 bases each). This CDR3 has 15 residues. V lost 5 bases, J lost 1 base, and 15 bases lay in between. Germline V gene data show CDR1 as SQVTM and CDR2 as ANQGSEA. The CDR3 nucleotides are TGCAGCGTTCGGAGACAGGGAGGGTCCTACAATGAGCAGTTCTTC. It translates to CSVRRQGGSYNEQFF.

The chain couples TRBV5-6 to TRBJ2-5, with TRBD1 identical over 7 bases. This CDR3 has 14 residues. The germline gives CDR1 SGHDT, CDR2 YYEEEE. J was trimmed by 3 bases and V by 2 bases; bases with no gene match: 4. The CDR3 sequence: CASSLTGDEETQYF. CDR3 in DNA: TGTGCCAGCAGCTTAACAGGGGACGAAGAGACCCAGTACTTC.

The chain joins TRBV9 to TRBJ2-3, with 13 bases matching TRBD2. Per germline, CDR1 SGDLS and CDR2 YYNGEE. The length of the CDR3 is 16 residues. J was trimmed by 6 bases and V by 4 bases; bases with no gene match: 8. The CDR3 nucleotides are TGTGCCAGCAGCTCCGGACTAGCGGGAGCCGAGGATACGCAGTATTTT. Protein: CASSSGLAGAEDTQYF.

The chain has TRBV7-6 and TRBJ2-5, with a tentative D call TRBD2 (6 bases). This CDR3 has 16 residues. Germline V lookup: CDR1 SGHVS, CDR2 FNYEAQ. V lost 4 bases and J lost 2, with 17 bases in between. CDR3 in DNA: TGTGCCAGCAGCTCCCTTGGTATGGGAGGTCAAGAGACCCAGTACTTC. It is translated as CASSSLGMGGQETQYF.

About this clone itself: At one of its ends the junction is not consistent with the germline gene, which may arise from a read error. CDR3 nucleotide sequence: TGTGCCAGCAGTAACTCCTACGAGCAGTACTTC. Translation gives CASSNSYEQYF. The chain is built from TRBV6-2 or TRBV6-3 and TRBJ2-7; D gene uncertain. CDR1 is MNHEY, CDR2 SVGEGT, per germline. The CDR3 has 11 residues.

The genes are TRBV29-1 and TRBJ2-1, with D unresolved. There are 12 residues in the CDR3. The germline V and J ends were trimmed by 4 bases and 7 bases, with 11 bases remaining between them. CDR1 SQVTM and CDR2 ANQGSEA come from the germline V gene. The CDR3 here is CSVAVSRNEQFF. DNA of the CDR3: TGCAGCGTTGCTGTGAGTAGGAATGAGCAGTTCTTC.

This chain links TRBV7-8 with TRBJ1-5, with D possibly TRBD1 on 5 matching bases. The CDR3 consists of 14 residues. V was pared by 5 bases and J by 6 bases, with 14 bases between. Germline V gives CDR1 SGHVS, CDR2 FQNEAQ. The chain's CDR3 is CASSPDRGVQPQHF. DNA of the CDR3: TGTGCCAGCAGCCCCGACAGAGGGGTTCAGCCCCAGCATTTT.